These 6 T cell receptor beta chains came from one sample sequenced in a study of T cells in Graves' hyperthyroidism and ophthalmopathy. Authors of the study amplified TCR beta CDR3 regions from RNA transcripts. When the TCR CDR3 underwent first-round RT-PCR, the HTBI primer set was used. One entry per CDR3 protein, called by TCRdb with MiXCR from the multiplex PCR reads. The table shows about 250,000 distinct CDR3 sequences, with roughly 15% occurring only once. Sequenced: blood. Every receptor here comes from a woman in her forties or fifties with Graves' hyperthyroidism that later progressed to Graves' ophthalmopathy.

This clonotype showed up many times. V and J are TRBV30 and TRBJ2-1; tentative D call: TRBD2 (6 bases). Deletions cut 0 bases from V and 6 bases from J, with 12 bases between. Germline loops: CDR1 GTSNPN, CDR2 SVGIG (reference sequence). The length of the CDR3 is 14 residues. The CDR3 nucleotides are TGTGCCTGGAGTGTGGCGGGAACCGTCAATGAGCAGTTCTTC. Translated: CAWSVAGTVNEQFF.

This clonotype was seen only a few times. The chain links TRBV6-1 to TRBJ1-1, with 8 bases lining up with TRBD1. CDR3 length: 14 amino acids. Germline lookup yields CDR1 MNHNS and CDR2 SASEGT. The ends lost 5 bases at V and 13 bases at J; junction bases unmatched: 15. The CDR3 DNA reads TGTGCCAGCAGTTCCCACTCAGGGGGCGGAGTTCTTTTCTTT. Translated, it gives CASSSHSGGGVLFF.

This clonotype has ten or more counts. This rearrangement joins TRBV11-2 to TRBJ2-7; weak D call: TRBD2 (6 bases). The CDR3 is 13 amino acids. CDR1 and CDR2 from the germline V gene are SGHAT and FQNNGV. Between the trimmed V and J ends, which lost 5 bases and 4 bases, there was a span of 12 bases. CDR3 DNA: TGTGCCAGCAGCCGGGACTTGCGGTACGAGCAGTACTTC. This gives the protein CASSRDLRYEQYF. The full variable domain, in which reference TRBV11-2 and TRBJ2-7 provide the parts outside the CDR3, is EAGVAQSPRYKIIEKRQSVAFWCNPISGHATLYWYQQILGQGPKLLIQFQNNGVVDDSQLPKDRFSAERLKGVDSTLKIQPAKLEDSAVYLCASSRDLRYEQYFGPGTRLTVT.

The rearrangement uses TRBV4-1 and TRBJ2-7; weak D call: TRBD2 (5 bases). CDR1 and CDR2 from the germline V gene are MGHRA and YSYEKL. V was cut by 1 base and J by 5 bases, with 9 bases left in between. This CDR3 comprises 13 residues. CDR3 sequence reads: CASSQVRGNEQYF. Here the CDR3 DNA reads TGCGCCAGCAGCCAAGTCCGAGGGAACGAGCAGTACTTC.

This clonotype turned up a few times. The chain employs TRBV28 and TRBJ1-2, with 8 bases matching TRBD1. Germline CDR1 is MDHEN and CDR2 is SYDVKM. This CDR3 has 14 residues. Germline trimming cut 5 bases from V and 6 bases from J; bases unmatched to any gene: 8. CDR3 sequence: CASSPPTGDDGYTF. The CDR3 DNA follows: TGTGCCAGCAGTCCTCCGACAGGGGACGATGGCTACACCTTC.

This clonotype was recorded at least ten times. The chain employs TRBV12-3 or TRBV12-4 and TRBJ1-1, with no clear D. V lost 6 bases and J 4 bases, leaving 12 bases between the germline ends. This CDR3 has 13 residues. The CDR3 loop is CASSSDGGTEAFF. CDR3 DNA sequence: TGTGCCAGCAGCTCCGATGGCGGCACTGAAGCTTTCTTT.